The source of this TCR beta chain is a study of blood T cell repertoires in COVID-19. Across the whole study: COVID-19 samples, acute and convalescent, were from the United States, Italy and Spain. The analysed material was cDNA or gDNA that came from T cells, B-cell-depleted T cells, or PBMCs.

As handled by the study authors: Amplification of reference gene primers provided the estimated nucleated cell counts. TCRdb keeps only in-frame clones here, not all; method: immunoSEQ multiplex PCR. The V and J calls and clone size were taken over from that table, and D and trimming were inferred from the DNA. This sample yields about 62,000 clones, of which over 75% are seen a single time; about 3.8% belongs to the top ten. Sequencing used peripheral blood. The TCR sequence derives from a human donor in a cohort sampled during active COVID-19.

CDR3 DNA: TGCGCCAGCAGCCCGTCCGCGGATAACACCGGGGAGCTGTTTTTT. This codes for CASSPSADNTGELFF. V gene TRBV4-3 combines with J gene TRBJ2-2; the D is unclear. This CDR3 is 15 amino acids long. Germline V gene lookup returns CDR1 LGHNA and CDR2 YSLEER. V lost 4 bases to trimming and J lost 2 bases, with 11 bases between them.